The rows below give T cell receptor beta chains drawn from one sample of a study of cytomegalovirus exposure and HLA in healthy donors. Only in-frame clones appear in the TCRdb table, and some are missing; sequencing was by immunoSEQ multiplex PCR. The sample consists of roughly 130,000 clones, about 80% of them appearing once. The sample consisted of PBMCs. The receptor set was obtained from a middle-aged man in good health and CMV-seronegative. CDR3s include the opening cysteine and the closing phenylalanine or tryptophan. Each record gives: clone size, J gene, V gene, D gene, CDR3 protein, CDR3 DNA. D genes are given only for firm matches. Size tells how often a clone was seen (once, few, many) or the class of an expanded clone, and some rows leave it out.

size: -; J: TRBJ2-2; V: TRBV5-1; D: -; CDR3: CASSLMTVAGELFF; DNA: TGCGCCAGCAGCTTGATGACAGTTGCCGGGGAGCTGTTTTTT
size: -; J: TRBJ1-6; V: TRBV6-5; D: TRBD1; CDR3: CASTVFPGQGNLRF; DNA: TGTGCCAGCACCGTATTCCCGGGACAGGGAAATCTTCGCTTT
size: -; J: TRBJ1-1; V: TRBV6-1; D: TRBD1; CDR3: CASSEMQGAGEAFF; DNA: TGTGCCAGCAGTGAAATGCAGGGGGCGGGTGAAGCTTTCTTT
size: -; J: TRBJ1-1; V: TRBV14; D: -; CDR3: CASSQEGRRGRAFF; DNA: TGTGCCAGCAGCCAAGAGGGGCGGAGGGGTAGGGCTTTCTTT
size: -; J: TRBJ2-5; V: TRBV28; D: TRBD2; CDR3: CATQTGGQRRETQYF; DNA: TGTGCCACCCAAACGGGAGGGCAGCGGAGAGAGACCCAGTACTTC
size: -; J: TRBJ1-5; V: TRBV7-2; D: -; CDR3: CASSFTGHPEEPQHF; DNA: TGTGCCAGCAGCTTCACGGGACACCCAGAAGAGCCCCAGCATTTT
size: -; J: TRBJ2-7; V: TRBV15; D: -; CDR3: CATSRDPGGPNEQYF; DNA: TGTGCCACCAGCAGAGACCCCGGGGGGCCCAACGAGCAGTACTTC
size: -; J: TRBJ1-5; V: TRBV20-1; D: -; CDR3: CSARSNQPQHF; DNA: TGCAGTGCCAGGAGCAATCAGCCCCAGCATTTT
size: -; J: TRBJ2-7; V: TRBV28; D: -; CDR3: CASSSGQNDYEQYF; DNA: TGTGCCAGCAGTTCAGGACAGAACGATTACGAGCAGTACTTC
size: -; J: TRBJ1-4; V: TRBV28; D: TRBD1; CDR3: CASSSGQGEKLFF; DNA: TGTGCCAGCAGTTCTGGACAGGGCGAAAAACTGTTTTTT
size: -; J: TRBJ1-1; V: TRBV15; D: TRBD1; CDR3: CATSPEQGSLNTEAFF; DNA: TGTGCCACCAGCCCCGAACAGGGGAGTCTGAACACTGAAGCTTTCTTT
size: few; J: TRBJ2-1; V: TRBV27; D: TRBD2; CDR3: CASRATSGSSYNEQFF; DNA: TGTGCCAGCAGGGCTACTAGCGGTAGCTCCTACAATGAGCAGTTCTTC
size: -; J: TRBJ1-6; V: TRBV5-1; D: -; CDR3: CASSLESGAYSPLHF; DNA: TGCGCCAGCAGCTTGGAGTCAGGGGCCTACTCACCCCTCCACTTT
size: -; J: TRBJ2-3; V: TRBV7-9; D: -; CDR3: CASSLWAGITDTQYF; DNA: TGTGCCAGCAGCCTGTGGGCAGGGATCACAGATACGCAGTATTTT
size: -; J: TRBJ2-7; V: TRBV19; D: -; CDR3: CASSIAWTVGGEQYF; DNA: TGTGCCAGTAGTATAGCCTGGACAGTTGGAGGCGAGCAGTACTTC
size: few; J: TRBJ2-3; V: TRBV7-9; D: TRBD1; CDR3: CASSSIQGSSTDTQYF; DNA: TGTGCCAGCAGCTCGATACAGGGGAGTAGCACAGATACGCAGTATTTT
size: once; J: TRBJ2-1; V: TRBV28; D: -; CDR3: CASSLMGGNRQVFF; DNA: TGTGCCAGCAGTTTAATGGGGGGTAACAGGCAGGTGTTCTTC
size: -; J: TRBJ2-5; V: TRBV5-8; D: TRBD2; CDR3: CASSLGLAGQETQYF; DNA: TGTGCCAGCAGCTTGGGACTAGCGGGACAAGAGACCCAGTACTTC
size: -; J: TRBJ2-7; V: TRBV7-2; D: -; CDR3: CASSYSTASYEQYF; DNA: TGTGCCAGCAGTTATTCGACAGCCTCCTACGAGCAGTACTTC
size: -; J: TRBJ2-1; V: TRBV28; D: TRBD2; CDR3: CASRTTGLAGGGQFF; DNA: TGTGCCAGCAGAACCACGGGACTAGCGGGAGGTGGGCAGTTCTTC